This TCR beta chain was captured in a study of shared T cell receptors in the human thymus (dated by TCRdb to the early 2020s). Study-wide context: The study examined how self-reactive, shared T-cell receptor alpha chains are generated in the human thymus.

About this clone: Its binding antigen is unknown. Base qualities are not provided; no much larger clone lies one nucleotide away.

The cysteine opens and the phenylalanine closes a CDR3 of 13 amino acids. This entry keeps only the CDR3 DNA: 39 bases, framed from base 1. V is cut back by 7 bases and J by 6 bases, with 7 bases in the junction unmatched. Per the germline V gene, WSHSY is the CDR1 and SAAADI is the CDR2. Library preparation employed the immunoSEQ multiplex PCR assay. Here the immuneACCESS table is served through TCRdb, limited to in-frame sequences with V and J called. Missing clones are a known gap in these copies; in checked studies unresolved V genes cover under half, and the rest lacks a known reason. The sample contains hundreds of thousands of clones, roughly 86% of them found a single time. Just under 0.0095% of the sample comes from the top ten. The same sample was also used in a study of human thymus T cells. The second paper further reports: In Finland, the donors were immunologically healthy infants who were having open corrective cardiac surgery for congenital heart defects. Thymus tissue was collected as surgical resects that were removed during corrective cardiac surgery. V and J gene segment usage appeared biased in both thymic and peripheral blood repertoires. According to the related research, thymic TCR repertoires were highly overlapping among unrelated individuals. The study described the TCR alpha and beta repertoires in under 10 infant thymus samples and a few matching peripheral blood samples. Donor ages ranging from about 7 to 244 days were recorded, and about six male and two female infants were included in the cohort. Thymocytes were released mechanically from tissue and stored at -70 °C as pellets of about 9-32 million cells. A QIAsymphony instrument was used to extract genomic DNA from frozen cell pellets. The immunoSEQ multiplex PCR assay was used to amplify the TCRB and TCRAD loci from a standardized quantity of quality-controlled genomic DNA. The V(D)J region was spanned by amplicons of a length sufficient to cover the CDR3 and to identify V and J genes. Amplicon sequencing was performed on an Illumina platform through the commercial immunoSEQ service. Primer bias and sequencing errors were corrected using previously described methods, and TCRAD and TCRB definitions followed the IMGT database. immunoSEQ Analyzer 3.0 and VDJTools were used for repertoire analysis, which covered basic statistics, V/J segment usage, diversity estimates, rarefaction and pairwise overlap. Diversity was estimated using the Chao1, ChaoE, Efron-Thisted, Shannon and inverse Simpson indices, and was also estimated on datasets down-sampled to the size of the smallest sample. Repertoire overlap was determined by strict matching of CDR3 nucleotide sequence, V gene and J gene, and Jaccard-based multidimensional scaling clustering was applied. On average, roughly 890,000 unique TCRB clonotypes were obtained from thymus samples, compared with 70,000 to 100,000 from blood samples.

This receptor was identified in a boy in the first two years of life with a congenital heart defect. Donor details come from another sample of the same person, matched by shared clones. This sequence uses TRBV10-2 and TRBJ1-2, with 8 junctional bases fitting TRBD1. Sequences were obtained from thymocytes. Here the CDR3 is given as CASTGRGQDGYTF. The nucleotide sequence reads as follows: TGCGCCAGCACGGGCAGGGGGCAGGATGGCTACACCTTC.